This entry concerns a single TCR beta chain. The sample belongs to a study of blood T cell repertoires in COVID-19. Overall study context: Acute-phase and convalescent COVID-19 samples originated in the United States, Italy and Spain. T cells, B-cell-depleted T cells, or PBMCs supplied cDNA or gDNA.

Per the study methods: Quantification of nucleated cells was approximated via reference gene primer amplification. The protocol was immunoSEQ multiplex PCR, while the TCRdb copy is restricted to in-frame clones and leaves out a portion. The DNA gave D and trimming, while V, J and clone size come from that table. The top ten hold 3% of the sample, which has about 170,000 clones, about 74% seen once. The germline CDR1 and CDR2 sequences are SGHRS and YFSETQ. V was shortened by 0 bases and J by 0 bases, with 7 bases between the two germline ends. The CDR3 covers 15 residues. The chain recombines TRBV5-1 with TRBJ1-3; D is undetermined. The origin of this receptor is a woman over 75 with acute or convalescent COVID-19. What was sequenced was peripheral blood. The DNA for the CDR3 is TGCGCCAGCAGCTTGGCCCCAGTCTCTGGAAACACCATATATTTT. Amino acid sequence: CASSLAPVSGNTIYF.